The clone carrying this T cell receptor (beta chain) has ten or more counts. Amplification of TCR beta CDR3 regions was performed using RNA transcripts as template. The TCR CDR3 first-round RT-PCR relied on the HTBI primer set. TCRdb analysed the multiplex PCR reads with MiXCR anew, one entry per CDR3 protein. The data hold 45,000 to 75,000 distinct CDR3 sequences, with about 50% observed a single time. This specimen belongs to a study of T cells in Graves' hyperthyroidism and ophthalmopathy. This CDR3 is 15 amino acids long. V was clipped by 0 bases and J by 4 bases, with 11 bases between them. Germline assignment: CDR1 LGHNA and CDR2 YNFKEQ.

The sample consisted of blood. This chain uses TRBV4-2 with TRBJ2-3; the D gene is possibly TRBD2 (5 bases). The clonotype was recovered from a woman aged 25 to 39 with Graves' ophthalmopathy. The CDR3 coding sequence is TGTGCCAGCAGCCAAGAACTAGGTAGTGCAGATACGCAGTATTTT. Translation: CASSQELGSADTQYF.